This passage covers 26 T cell receptor beta chains from one sample sequenced in a study of CD8+ T cells in alopecia areata. Treatment of the sample: oral pan-JAK inhibitor, 5-10 mg twice daily. RNA extraction and reverse transcription yielded cDNA as sequencing template. Some clones are missing from TCRdb's copy, which holds only in-frame ones; the method was immunoSEQ multiplex PCR. The sample includes 120,000 or so clones, around 60% of them seen just once. This sample comprised CD4+ T cells sorted from blood, obtained at week 4, from a patient treated with tofacitinib. These receptors came from a human donor with alopecia areata.

This clone was seen a few times. The chain couples TRBV27 to TRBJ2-1, with TRBD1 as a possible D gene (7 bases). Germline V lookup: CDR1 MNHEY, CDR2 SMNVEV (reference sequence). V lost 5 bases to trimming and J lost 9 bases, with 20 bases between them. This CDR3 has 15 residues. The chain's CDR3 is CASSPGTEREVEQFF. The CDR3 bases are TGTGCCAGCAGTCCGGGGACAGAAAGGGAGGTTGAGCAGTTCTTC.

This clone turned up a few times. The chain is built from TRBV5-6 and TRBJ2-5; D is unresolved. Germline CDR1 is SGHDT and CDR2 is YYEEEE. The CDR3 length is 14 residues. The ends were cut back, 1 base at V and 2 bases at J, with 9 bases in the middle. DNA for the CDR3: TGTGCCAGCAGCTTGTTGCCAACACAAGAGACCCAGTACTTC. Protein: CASSLLPTQETQYF. The full variable domain, with the rest looked up from reference TRBV5-6 and TRBJ2-5, is DAGVTQSPTHLIKTRGQQVTLRCSPKSGHDTVSWYQQALGQGPQFIFQYYEEEERQRGNFPDRFSGHQFPNYSSELNVNALLLGDSALYLCASSLLPTQETQYFGPGTRLLVL.

This chain uses TRBV7-2 with TRBJ2-6; possibly TRBD1 for D (6 bases). CDR1 is SGHTA and CDR2 is FQGNSA in the germline V gene. V was pared by 3 bases and J by 0 bases, with 12 bases between. The CDR3 covers 17 residues. The CDR3 spells CASSLATDSSGANVLTF. The DNA for the CDR3 is TGTGCCAGCAGCTTGGCTACGGACAGCTCTGGGGCCAACGTCCTGACTTTC.

V usage is TRBV18 and J usage is TRBJ2-5, with no clear D. V lost 6 bases to trimming and J lost 3 bases, with 11 bases between them. CDR3 length equals 13 residues. Per the germline V gene, CDR1 is KGHSH and CDR2 is LQKENI. CDR3 sequence: CASSPQSEETQYF. DNA of the CDR3: TGTGCCAGCTCCCCTCAAAGTGAAGAGACCCAGTACTTC.

This chain connects TRBV5-6 to TRBJ1-5, with TRBD1 matching over 7 bases. Losses at the gene ends were 4 bases for V and 4 bases for J; bases not matched to a gene: 5. Germline values: CDR1 SGHDT, CDR2 YYEEEE. The CDR3 extends over 14 amino acids. The CDR3 nucleotides are TGTGCCAGCAGCCGAGGACAGGTAAATCAGCCCCAGCATTTT. It is translated as CASSRGQVNQPQHF.

V gene TRBV9 combines with J gene TRBJ1-5, with a tentative D call TRBD1 (6 bases). Germline V gene lookup returns CDR1 SGDLS and CDR2 YYNGEE. V lost 0 bases, J lost 2 bases, and 12 bases lay in between. The CDR3 has 16 residues. The CDR3 is CASSVAARQGNQPQHF. The CDR3 DNA reads TGTGCCAGCAGCGTAGCCGCGAGACAGGGCAATCAGCCCCAGCATTTT.

CDR3 in DNA: TGCGCCAGCAGGAAAGGGACTGACACCACAGATACGCAGTATTTT. Amino acid sequence: CASRKGTDTTDTQYF. J is TRBJ2-3 and V is TRBV5-1; TRBD2 is a possible D gene (6 bases). Per the germline V gene, CDR1 is SGHRS and CDR2 is YFSETQ. The CDR3 extends over 15 amino acids. Trimming shortened V by 5 bases and J by 2 bases, and 15 bases separated the two germline ends.

V usage is TRBV6-5 and J usage is TRBJ1-2; 11 bases are shared with TRBD1. The CDR3 sequence is 15 residues long. J was trimmed by 5 bases and V by 6 bases; bases with no gene match: 8. Germline lookup yields CDR1 MNHEY and CDR2 SVGAGI. The CDR3, as DNA: TGTGCCAGCAGGGTACCGGGACAGGGGGGTTATGGCTACACCTTC. Amino acids: CASRVPGQGGYGYTF.

This clone was counted a few times. V and J are TRBV5-1 and TRBJ1-1; the match to TRBD1 covers 8 bases. CDR1 is SGHRS, CDR2 YFSETQ, per germline. J was trimmed by 4 bases and V by 4 bases; bases with no gene match: 3. CDR3 length: 13 residues. The CDR3 nucleotides are TGCGCCAGCAGCACAGGGGGAAGCACTGAAGCTTTCTTT. Encoded protein: CASSTGGSTEAFF. The full variable domain, completed using reference TRBV5-1 and TRBJ1-1, is KAGVTQTPRYLIKTRGQQVTLSCSPISGHRSVSWYQQTPGQGLQFLFEYFSETQRNKGNFPGRFSGRQFSNSRSEMNVSTLELGDSALYLCASSTGGSTEAFFGQGTRLTVV.

This clone showed up just a few times. This chain links TRBV9 with TRBJ2-3; 7 bases are a match to TRBD2. The CDR3 length is 17 residues. J gave up 0 bases and V 3 bases, and 10 bases lay outside the gene matches. Germline V gene sequence: CDR1 SGDLS, CDR2 YYNGEE. This CDR3 is CASSAKTLAVSTDTQYF. For the CDR3, the DNA is TGTGCCAGCAGCGCGAAGACTCTAGCGGTGAGCACAGATACGCAGTATTTT. Combining the CDR3 with reference TRBV9 and TRBJ2-3 gives the whole variable domain DSGVTQTPKHLITATGQRVTLRCSPRSGDLSVYWYQQSLDQGLQFLIQYYNGEERAKGNILERFSAQQFPDLHSELNLSSLELGDSALYFCASSAKTLAVSTDTQYFGPGTRLTVL.

This clone was seen only once. This CDR3 reads CASSLTGEKETQYF. In DNA, the CDR3 is TGCGCCAGCAGCTTGACAGGGGAAAAAGAGACCCAGTACTTC. The V gene is TRBV5-1, the J gene TRBJ2-5; 7 bases align to TRBD1. This CDR3 spans 14 amino acids. Per germline, CDR1 SGHRS and CDR2 YFSETQ. V lost 1 base to trimming and J lost 3 bases; unmatched junction nucleotides: 3.

This CDR3 reads CASGDWVEETQYF. The CDR3 DNA is TGTGCCAGCGGGGATTGGGTGGAAGAGACCCAGTACTTC. The V call is TRBV5-6, the J call TRBJ2-5, with no clear D. Germline-derived CDR1 and CDR2 are SGHDT and YYEEEE. Trimming left V 7 bases short and J 3 bases short, with 13 bases between. This CDR3 region has 13 residues.

The rearrangement uses TRBV27 and TRBJ1-1; the match to TRBD1 covers 9 bases. The germline V gene has CDR1 MNHEY and CDR2 SMNVEV (reference sequence). V lost 6 bases to trimming and J lost 0 bases; unmatched junction nucleotides: 5. The CDR3 is 15 amino acids. CDR3 nucleotides: TGTGCCAGCAGGCCGGGACAGGGCATGAACACTGAAGCTTTCTTT. Translated, it gives CASRPGQGMNTEAFF.

V gene TRBV30 combines with J gene TRBJ1-3; D is unresolved. V dropped 4 bases and J dropped 1 base, with 11 bases sitting between them. CDR3 length equals 14 residues. In germline, CDR1 is GTSNPN, CDR2 SVGIG (reference sequence). The CDR3 nucleotides read TGTGCCTGGAATTTCGTAGCATCTGGAAACACCATATATTTT. Its protein product is CAWNFVASGNTIYF. The full variable domain, its missing parts supplied by reference TRBV30 and TRBJ1-3, is SQTIHQWPATLVQPVGSPLSLECTVEGTSNPNLYWYRQAAGRGLQLLFYSVGIGQISSEVPQNLSASRPQDRQFILSSKKLLLSDSGFYLCAWNFVASGNTIYFGEGSWLTVV.

V is TRBV30 and J is TRBJ2-3; tentative D call: TRBD1 (5 bases). Germline-derived CDR1 and CDR2 are GTSNPN and SVGIG (reference sequence). V was cut by 0 bases and J by 3 bases, with 13 bases left in between. This CDR3 has 15 residues. The CDR3 protein is CAWSVQGAGTDTQYF. The CDR3, as DNA: TGTGCCTGGAGTGTACAAGGGGCAGGGACAGATACGCAGTATTTT.

This chain connects TRBV19 to TRBJ2-2, with unresolved D. This CDR3 comprises 11 residues. V lost 3 bases, J lost 7 bases, and 3 bases lay in between. CDR1 and CDR2 (germline): LNHDA, SQIVND (reference sequence). CDR3 protein: CASSIGGELFF. DNA for the CDR3: TGTGCCAGTAGTATCGGCGGGGAGCTGTTTTTT.

This clone was seen a handful of times. The V call is TRBV5-1, the J call TRBJ2-2; D is unclear. Germline V lookup: CDR1 SGHRS, CDR2 YFSETQ. With 2 bases removed from V and 2 bases from J, the gap between germline ends came to 4 bases. This CDR3 has 13 amino acids. As DNA, the CDR3 is TGCGCCAGCAGCTTCGGAAACACCGGGGAGCTGTTTTTT. Translating it yields CASSFGNTGELFF.

This clone was seen only a few times. The CDR3 loop reads CASSLGTSVGDEQYF. DNA for the CDR3: TGTGCCAGCAGCTTAGGAACTAGCGTAGGGGACGAGCAGTACTTC. The chain employs TRBV7-6 and TRBJ2-7, with 7 bases that match TRBD2. This CDR3 is built from 15 residues. Trimming at V came to 1 base and at J to 5 bases, leaving 8 bases not matched to a gene. Per germline, CDR1 SGHVS and CDR2 FNYEAQ.

This chain links TRBV2 with TRBJ2-3; D unresolved. The CDR3 runs to 11 residues. V gave up 6 bases and J gave up 3 bases, with 4 bases separating them. Germline V gives CDR1 SNHLY, CDR2 FYNNEI. The CDR3 DNA reads as TGTGCCAGCAGGGGGACAGATACGCAGTATTTT. Translated: CASRGTDTQYF.

This clone was recorded a few times. The rearrangement uses TRBV9 and TRBJ2-3, with D possibly matching TRBD2 (6 bases). The CDR3 is made up of 14 amino acids. Germline V gene lookup returns CDR1 SGDLS and CDR2 YYNGEE. Trimming left V 4 bases short and J 4 bases short, with 13 bases between. The CDR3 DNA sequence: TGTGCCAGCAGCTCCGCGGGACTTCCAGATACGCAGTATTTT. Amino acid sequence: CASSSAGLPDTQYF.

The genes are TRBV7-7 and TRBJ2-3; the match to TRBD2 covers 9 bases. After removal of 5 bases from V and 0 bases from J, the junction contained 3 bases not matched to a gene. From germline, CDR1 is SSHAT and CDR2 FNYEAQ (reference sequence). The CDR3 contains 15 residues. The CDR3 sequence: CASSPGLASTDTQYF. CDR3 bases: TGTGCCAGCAGCCCGGGACTAGCAAGCACAGATACGCAGTATTTT. The full variable domain, rest sourced from reference TRBV7-7 and TRBJ2-3, is GAGVSQSPRYKVTKRGQDVTLRCDPISSHATLYWYQQALGQGPEFLTYFNYEAQPDKSGLPSDRFSAERPEGSISTLTIQRTEQRDSAMYRCASSPGLASTDTQYFGPGTRLTVL.

The chain joins TRBV23-1 to TRBJ1-2; no clear D gene. TRBV23-1 is an ORF; its function is uncertain. The length of the CDR3 is 10 residues. V lost 8 bases, J lost 8 bases, and 9 bases lay in between. The CDR3 protein is CASGEGGYTF. In DNA form, the CDR3 reads TGCGCCAGCGGTGAAGGGGGCTACACCTTC.

This clone showed up just a few times. The gene calls are TRBV7-2 and TRBJ2-4, with 8 bases lining up with TRBD1. V shed 2 bases, J shed 0 bases, and the junction held 12 bases outside the gene matches. This CDR3 contains 19 residues. From germline, CDR1 is SGHTA and CDR2 FQGNSA. The CDR3 is CASSLSSRTGNLAKNIQYF. The CDR3 bases are TGTGCCAGCAGCTTATCTTCTCGGACAGGGAATTTAGCCAAAAACATTCAGTACTTC.

The chain joins TRBV5-1 to TRBJ2-1, with TRBD2 identical over 12 bases. CDR3 length equals 16 residues. Germline V CDR1 and CDR2: SGHRS, YFSETQ. V lost 7 bases to trimming and J lost 0 bases; unmatched junction nucleotides: 5. The CDR3 sequence is CASGTSGLSSYNEQFF. CDR3 coding DNA: TGCGCCAGCGGGACTAGCGGGTTGAGCTCCTACAATGAGCAGTTCTTC.

The chain has TRBV4-1 and TRBJ1-2; a weak D match, TRBD1 (6 bases). Germline-derived CDR1 and CDR2 are MGHRA and YSYEKL. CDR3 length equals 14 residues. V lost 2 bases and J 4 bases, leaving 11 bases between the germline ends. CDR3 sequence: CASSQKGGPYGYTF. The CDR3 coding sequence is TGCGCCAGCAGCCAAAAAGGGGGTCCCTATGGCTACACCTTC.

This sequence joins TRBV19 and TRBJ1-5, with no clear D. There are 15 residues in the CDR3. CDR1 is LNHDA, CDR2 SQIVND, per germline (reference sequence). V lost 6 bases to trimming and J lost 5 bases, with 17 bases between them. The DNA of the CDR3 is TGTGCCAGTAGCTTAATGGGCAGCATAGATCAGCCCCAGCATTTT. Amino acids: CASSLMGSIDQPQHF.